These 13 T cell receptor beta chains came from one sample sequenced in a study of cytomegalovirus exposure and HLA in healthy donors. The PCR ran on 60 Vbeta and 13 Jbeta primers. Profiled with immunoSEQ multiplex PCR; TCRdb holds only in-frame clones, not every one. The table shows around 130,000 clones, with roughly two thirds occurring only once. Material for sequencing was PBMCs. Receptors originate from a man aged 25 to 45 in good health and CMV-seropositive.

V usage is TRBV9 and J usage is TRBJ2-3; the match to TRBD2 covers 11 bases. Per germline, CDR1 SGDLS and CDR2 YYNGEE. V lost 4 bases to trimming and J lost 9 bases; unmatched junction nucleotides: 10. This CDR3 contains 15 residues. DNA for the CDR3: TGTGCCAGCAGCATAGGGACTAGCGGAAGTTTAACGCAGTATTTT. It is translated as CASSIGTSGSLTQYF.

The chain uses TRBV6-5 and TRBJ2-6, with no clear D. The CDR3 consists of 16 residues. V lost 4 bases and J lost 0, with 10 bases in between. CDR1 is MNHEY and CDR2 is SVGAGI in the germline V gene. In DNA form, the CDR3 reads TGTGCCAGCAGTTCTCCGGAGAGCTCTGGGGCCAACGTCCTGACTTTC. Its translation is CASSSPESSGANVLTF.

The J gene is TRBJ2-5, the V gene TRBV5-1; TRBD1 might be the D (5 bases). Deletions cut 3 bases from V and 3 bases from J, with 9 bases between. This CDR3 spans 13 amino acids. Germline CDR1 and CDR2: SGHRS and YFSETQ. The CDR3 nucleotides read TGCGCCAGCAGCTGGCAGGGTGAAGAGACCCAGTACTTC. This sequence encodes CASSWQGEETQYF. Looking up the rest from reference TRBV5-1 and TRBJ2-5 gives the full variable domain: KAGVTQTPRYLIKTRGQQVTLSCSPISGHRSVSWYQQTPGQGLQFLFEYFSETQRNKGNFPGRFSGRQFSNSRSEMNVSTLELGDSALYLCASSWQGEETQYFGPGTRLLVL.

The chain links TRBV27 to TRBJ2-7; 11 bases align to TRBD2. The junction had 5 bases not matched to a gene; V was cut back by 7 bases and J by 3 bases. The CDR3 sequence is 14 residues long. Germline V lookup: CDR1 MNHEY, CDR2 SMNVEV (reference sequence). The CDR3 sequence: CASMTSGANYEQYF. The CDR3 region has the DNA TGTGCCAGCATGACTAGCGGGGCCAACTACGAGCAGTACTTC.

The chain joins TRBV5-4 to TRBJ2-7, with 8 bases that match TRBD2. The CDR3 runs 14 residues. V shed 2 bases and J 0 bases; nucleotides not matched to a gene: 1. Germline-derived CDR1 and CDR2 are SGHNT and YYREEE (reference sequence). The CDR3 nucleotides read TGTGCCAGCAGCTTAACTAGCGGCTCCTACGAGCAGTACTTC. It specifies CASSLTSGSYEQYF.

V gene TRBV6-1 combines with J gene TRBJ2-7, with D unclear. Trimming pared 4 bases from V and 2 bases from J, leaving 12 bases between. CDR1 and CDR2 (germline): MNHNS, SASEGT. The CDR3 is 14 amino acids. The CDR3 DNA reads as TGTGCCAGCAGTGCTACCATCGGTCCCTACGAGCAGTACTTC. Translating gives CASSATIGPYEQYF.

The rearrangement joins TRBV28 to TRBJ2-7; D perhaps matches TRBD2 (6 bases). CDR1 is MDHEN, CDR2 SYDVKM, per germline. Trimming shortened V by 7 bases and J by 3 bases, and 19 bases separated the two germline ends. The CDR3 consists of 15 residues. The CDR3 DNA sequence: TGTGCCAGCAACGACCCCGGGACGGGGGACTACGAGCAGTACTTC. Translated, it gives CASNDPGTGDYEQYF.

The chain employs TRBV10-3 and TRBJ2-2; TRBD2 matches 9 bases. The V and J ends lost 10 bases and 6 bases, in that order; junction bases with no gene match: 21. The CDR3 has 18 amino acids. Germline V gene data show CDR1 as ENHRY and CDR2 as SYGVKD. CDR3 bases: TGTGCCACATCAACTATTCGACTAGCGGTCCCTCAGGCCGGGGAGCTGTTTTTT. Its translation is CATSTIRLAVPQAGELFF.

The V and J genes are TRBV6-1 and TRBJ2-1, with 11 bases lining up with TRBD1. J was trimmed by 8 bases and V by 5 bases; bases with no gene match: 5. The germline gives CDR1 MNHNS, CDR2 SASEGT. This CDR3 region has 14 residues. CDR3 nucleotides: TGTGCCAGCAGTCGGACAGGGGGCTATGATGAGCAGTTCTTC. This codes for CASSRTGGYDEQFF.

The chain joins TRBV10-3 to TRBJ1-1, with D possibly matching TRBD1 (5 bases). CDR1 and CDR2 (germline): ENHRY, SYGVKD. The CDR3 consists of 14 residues. V dropped 10 bases and J dropped 5 bases, with 20 bases sitting between them. In nucleotides, the CDR3 is TGTGCCACCCATATCGCGGGGGTATGGACTGAAGCTTTCTTT. It translates to CATHIAGVWTEAFF.

The genes are TRBV4-1 and TRBJ1-4, with 7 bases aligning to TRBD1. This CDR3 spans 18 amino acids. The J segment lost 5 bases and the V segment lost 1 base, leaving 13 bases of the junction unmatched. In germline, CDR1 is MGHRA, CDR2 YSYEKL. The CDR3 bases are TGCGCCAGCAGCCAAGCGCTCCGAAGACAGGGAAGGAATGAAAAACTGTTTTTT. Translation gives CASSQALRRQGRNEKLFF.

The genes are TRBV6-1 and TRBJ2-7; a possible D gene is TRBD2 (5 bases). Germline assignment: CDR1 MNHNS and CDR2 SASEGT. The CDR3 sequence is 13 residues long. The V and J ends lost 6 bases and 2 bases respectively, with 11 bases between them. The CDR3 DNA reads TGTGCCAGCAGCCACGGAGGTCCCTACGAGCAGTACTTC. Amino acids: CASSHGGPYEQYF.

A few counts support this clone. V gene TRBV4-1 combines with J gene TRBJ2-7, with D unclear. V lost 1 base and J 0 bases, leaving 10 bases between the germline ends. The CDR3 covers 15 residues. The germline gives CDR1 MGHRA, CDR2 YSYEKL. As DNA, the CDR3 is TGCGCCAGCAGCCAAGTCTCTGCAGGCTCCTACGAGCAGTACTTC. The encoded protein is CASSQVSAGSYEQYF.